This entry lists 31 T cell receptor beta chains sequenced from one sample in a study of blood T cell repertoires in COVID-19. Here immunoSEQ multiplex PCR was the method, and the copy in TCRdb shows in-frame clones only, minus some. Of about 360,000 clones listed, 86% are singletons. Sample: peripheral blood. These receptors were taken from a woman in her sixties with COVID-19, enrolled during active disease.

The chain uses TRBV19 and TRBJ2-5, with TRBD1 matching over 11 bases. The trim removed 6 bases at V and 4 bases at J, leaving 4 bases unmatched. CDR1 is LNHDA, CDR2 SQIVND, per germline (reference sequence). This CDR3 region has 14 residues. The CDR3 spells CASRMDRGPETQYF. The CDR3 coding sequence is TGTGCCAGTAGAATGGACAGGGGGCCAGAGACCCAGTACTTC.

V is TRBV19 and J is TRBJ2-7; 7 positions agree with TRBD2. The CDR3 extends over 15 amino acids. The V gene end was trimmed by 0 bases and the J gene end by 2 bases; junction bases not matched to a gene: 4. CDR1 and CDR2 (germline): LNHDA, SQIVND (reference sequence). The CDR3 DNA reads TGTGCCAGTAGTATAGAGCGGGGGAACGCCTACGAGCAGTACTTC. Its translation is CASSIERGNAYEQYF. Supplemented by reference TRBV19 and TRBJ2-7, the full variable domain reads DGGITQSPKYLFRKEGQNVTLSCEQNLNHDAMYWYRQDPGQGLRLIYYSQIVNDFQKGDIAEGYSVSREKKESFPLTVTSAQKNPTAFYLCASSIERGNAYEQYFGPGTRLTVT.

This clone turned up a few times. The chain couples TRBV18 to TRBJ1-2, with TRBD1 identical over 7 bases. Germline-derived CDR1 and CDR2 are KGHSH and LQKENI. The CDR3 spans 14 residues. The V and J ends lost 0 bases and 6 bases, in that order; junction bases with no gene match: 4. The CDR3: CASSPPTGKNGYTF. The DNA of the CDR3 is TGTGCCAGCTCACCACCGACAGGGAAGAATGGCTACACCTTC.

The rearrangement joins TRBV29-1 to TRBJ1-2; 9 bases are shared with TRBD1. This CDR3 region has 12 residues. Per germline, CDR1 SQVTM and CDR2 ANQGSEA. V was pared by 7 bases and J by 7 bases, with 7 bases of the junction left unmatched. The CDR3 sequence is CSGGQGNGGYTF. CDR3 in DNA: TGCAGCGGGGGACAGGGAAATGGTGGCTACACCTTC.

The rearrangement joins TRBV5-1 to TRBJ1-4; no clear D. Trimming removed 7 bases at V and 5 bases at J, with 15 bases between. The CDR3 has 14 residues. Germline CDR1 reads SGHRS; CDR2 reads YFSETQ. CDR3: CASRGGGLNEKLFF. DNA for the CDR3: TGCGCCAGCCGAGGAGGCGGGCTAAATGAAAAACTGTTTTTT.

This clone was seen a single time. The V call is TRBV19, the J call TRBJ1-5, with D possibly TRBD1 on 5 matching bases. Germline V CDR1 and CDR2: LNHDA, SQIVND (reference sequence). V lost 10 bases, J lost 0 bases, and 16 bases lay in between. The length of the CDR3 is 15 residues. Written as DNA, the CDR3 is TGTGCCACAAGGGAGAGGGACTTTAGCAATCAGCCCCAGCATTTT. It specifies CATRERDFSNQPQHF.

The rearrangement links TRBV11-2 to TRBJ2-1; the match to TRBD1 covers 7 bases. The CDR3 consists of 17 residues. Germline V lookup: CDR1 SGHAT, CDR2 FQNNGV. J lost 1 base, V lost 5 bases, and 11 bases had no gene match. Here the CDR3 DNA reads TGTGCCAGCAGCCTTAACAGGGGAAAGGCTTCCTACAATGAGCAGTTCTTC. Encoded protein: CASSLNRGKASYNEQFF. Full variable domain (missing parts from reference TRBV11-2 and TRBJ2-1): EAGVAQSPRYKIIEKRQSVAFWCNPISGHATLYWYQQILGQGPKLLIQFQNNGVVDDSQLPKDRFSAERLKGVDSTLKIQPAKLEDSAVYLCASSLNRGKASYNEQFFGPGTRLTVL.

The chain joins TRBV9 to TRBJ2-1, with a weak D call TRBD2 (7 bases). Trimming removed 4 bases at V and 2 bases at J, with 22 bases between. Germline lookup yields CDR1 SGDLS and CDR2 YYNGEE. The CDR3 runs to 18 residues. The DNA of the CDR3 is TGTGCCAGCAGCCCGGGGGGCCTTGAGGATTGGCCCTACAATGAGCAGTTCTTC. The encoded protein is CASSPGGLEDWPYNEQFF. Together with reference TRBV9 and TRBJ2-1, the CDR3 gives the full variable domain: DSGVTQTPKHLITATGQRVTLRCSPRSGDLSVYWYQQSLDQGLQFLIQYYNGEERAKGNILERFSAQQFPDLHSELNLSSLELGDSALYFCASSPGGLEDWPYNEQFFGPGTRLTVL.

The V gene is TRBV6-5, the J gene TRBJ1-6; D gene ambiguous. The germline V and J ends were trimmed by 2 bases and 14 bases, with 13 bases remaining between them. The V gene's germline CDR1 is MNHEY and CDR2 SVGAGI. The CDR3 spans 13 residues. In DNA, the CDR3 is TGTGCCAGCAGTTACGACTCCGCTTCCGCCCTCCACTTT. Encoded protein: CASSYDSASALHF.

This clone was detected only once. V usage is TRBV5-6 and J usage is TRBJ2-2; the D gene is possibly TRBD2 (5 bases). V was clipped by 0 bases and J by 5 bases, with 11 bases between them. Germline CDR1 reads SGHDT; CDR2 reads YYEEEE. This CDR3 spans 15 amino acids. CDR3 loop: CASSLVGGYTGELFF. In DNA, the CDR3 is TGTGCCAGCAGCTTGGTGGGCGGGTATACCGGGGAGCTGTTTTTT.

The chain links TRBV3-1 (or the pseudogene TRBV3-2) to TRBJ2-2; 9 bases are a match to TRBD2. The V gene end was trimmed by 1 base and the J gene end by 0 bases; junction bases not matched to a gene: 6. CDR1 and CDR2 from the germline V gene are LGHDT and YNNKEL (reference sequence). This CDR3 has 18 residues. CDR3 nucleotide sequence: TGTGCCAGCAGCCAAGTCCTAGCGGGGAGTTCGAACACCGGGGAGCTGTTTTTT. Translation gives CASSQVLAGSSNTGELFF.

The CDR3 DNA reads TGTGCCAGCAGTGACTCATATAGGGGCCAAGGGCCCTACAATGAGCAGTTCTTC. Translation: CASSDSYRGQGPYNEQFF. V gene TRBV6-4 combines with J gene TRBJ2-1; tentative D call: TRBD1 (5 bases). The CDR3 totals 18 residues. Trimming removed 0 bases from V and 2 bases from J, with 17 bases in between. Germline CDR1 is MRHNA and CDR2 is SNTAGT.

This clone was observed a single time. CDR3 in amino acids: CASSLESTEPPGQGTGSYNEQFF. The CDR3 DNA reads as TGTGCCAGCAGTCTAGAAAGTACAGAGCCCCCGGGACAGGGAACTGGATCCTACAATGAGCAGTTCTTC. The V gene is TRBV2, the J gene TRBJ2-1, with 9 positions matching TRBD1. This CDR3 contains 23 residues. Germline V CDR1 and CDR2: SNHLY, FYNNEI. With V trimmed by 5 bases and J by 1 base, 27 bases remained unmatched.

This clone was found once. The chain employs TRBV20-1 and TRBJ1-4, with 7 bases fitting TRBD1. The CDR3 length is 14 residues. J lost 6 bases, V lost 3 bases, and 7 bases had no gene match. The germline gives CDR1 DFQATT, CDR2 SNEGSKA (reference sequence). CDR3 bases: TGCAGTGCTAGTAGTAGACAGGGCGATGAAAAACTGTTTTTT. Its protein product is CSASSRQGDEKLFF.

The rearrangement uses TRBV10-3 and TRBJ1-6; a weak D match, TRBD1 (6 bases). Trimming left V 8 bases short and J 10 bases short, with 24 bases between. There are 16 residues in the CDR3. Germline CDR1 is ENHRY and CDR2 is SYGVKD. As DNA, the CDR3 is TGTGCCATCGGCGGCCCCGGGGGGGGGCTCGGCTCACCCCTCCACTTT. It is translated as CAIGGPGGGLGSPLHF.

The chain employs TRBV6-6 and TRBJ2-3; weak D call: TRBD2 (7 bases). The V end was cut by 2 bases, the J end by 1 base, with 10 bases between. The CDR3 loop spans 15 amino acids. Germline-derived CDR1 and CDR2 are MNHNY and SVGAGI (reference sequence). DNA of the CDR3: TGTGCCAGCAGTTACGGCGGGGGCCGCACAGATACGCAGTATTTT. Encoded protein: CASSYGGGRTDTQYF.

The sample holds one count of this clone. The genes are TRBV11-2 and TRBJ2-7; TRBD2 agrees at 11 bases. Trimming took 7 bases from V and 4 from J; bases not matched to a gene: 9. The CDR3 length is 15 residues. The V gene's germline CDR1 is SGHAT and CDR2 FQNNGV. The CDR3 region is CASTSLAGGLYEQYF. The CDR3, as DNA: TGTGCCAGCACCTCCTTAGCGGGGGGGTTGTACGAGCAGTACTTC.

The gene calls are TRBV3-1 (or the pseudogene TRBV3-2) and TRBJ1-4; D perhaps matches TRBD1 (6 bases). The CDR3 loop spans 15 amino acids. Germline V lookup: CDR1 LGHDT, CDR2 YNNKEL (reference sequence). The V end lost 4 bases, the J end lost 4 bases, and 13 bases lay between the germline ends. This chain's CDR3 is CASSLRGSNNEKLFF. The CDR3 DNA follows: TGTGCCAGCAGCCTCAGGGGTTCGAATAATGAAAAACTGTTTTTT.

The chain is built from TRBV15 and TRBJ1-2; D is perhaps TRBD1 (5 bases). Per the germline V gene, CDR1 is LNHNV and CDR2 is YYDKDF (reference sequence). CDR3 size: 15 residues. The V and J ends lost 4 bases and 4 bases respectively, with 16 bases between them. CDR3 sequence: CATSTLAGYGYGYTF. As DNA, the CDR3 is TGTGCCACCAGCACCCTGGCAGGGTACGGCTATGGCTACACCTTC.

As DNA, the CDR3 is TGTGCCAGCAGCTTGGTGACAGGGAACCCCGCAAAACTGTTTTTT. This encodes CASSLVTGNPAKLFF. V gene TRBV5-6 combines with J gene TRBJ1-4; 7 bases are shared with TRBD1. Germline values: CDR1 SGHDT, CDR2 YYEEEE. CDR3 length: 15 amino acids. With V trimmed by 0 bases and J by 10 bases, 9 bases remained unmatched.

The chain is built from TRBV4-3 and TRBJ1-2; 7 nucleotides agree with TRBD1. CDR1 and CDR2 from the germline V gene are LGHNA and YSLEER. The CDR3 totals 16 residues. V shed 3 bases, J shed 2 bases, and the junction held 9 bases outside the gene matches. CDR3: CASSHFATGRNYGYTF. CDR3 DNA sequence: TGCGCCAGCAGCCACTTTGCGACAGGGCGCAACTATGGCTACACCTTC.

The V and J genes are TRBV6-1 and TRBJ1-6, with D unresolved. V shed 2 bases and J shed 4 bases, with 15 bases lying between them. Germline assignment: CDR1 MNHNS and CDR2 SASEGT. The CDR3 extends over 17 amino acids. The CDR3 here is CASSELQLRTYNSPLHF. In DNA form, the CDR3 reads TGTGCCAGCAGTGAACTACAGCTTAGGACTTATAATTCACCCCTCCACTTT.

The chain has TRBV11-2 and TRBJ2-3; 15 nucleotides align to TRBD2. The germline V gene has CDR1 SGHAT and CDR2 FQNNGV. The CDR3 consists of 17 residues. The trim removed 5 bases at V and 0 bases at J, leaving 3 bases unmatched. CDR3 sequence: CASSLGLAGGSTDTQYF. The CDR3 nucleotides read TGTGCCAGCAGCCTCGGACTAGCGGGGGGGAGCACAGATACGCAGTATTTT.

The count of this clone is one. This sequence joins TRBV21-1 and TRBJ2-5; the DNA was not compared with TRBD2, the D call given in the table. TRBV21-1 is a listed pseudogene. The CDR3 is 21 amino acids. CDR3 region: CASSKSPFIAGGRVFQETQYF. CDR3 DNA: TGTGCCAGCAGCAAATCACCCTTTATAGCGGGGGGGCGTGTTTTCCAAGAGACCCAGTACTTC.

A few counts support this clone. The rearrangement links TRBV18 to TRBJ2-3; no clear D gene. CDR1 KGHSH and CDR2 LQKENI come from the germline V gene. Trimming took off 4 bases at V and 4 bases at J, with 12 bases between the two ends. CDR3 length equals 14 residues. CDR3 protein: CASSLSQNSDTQYF. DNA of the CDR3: TGTGCCAGCTCACTTAGCCAGAACTCAGATACGCAGTATTTT.

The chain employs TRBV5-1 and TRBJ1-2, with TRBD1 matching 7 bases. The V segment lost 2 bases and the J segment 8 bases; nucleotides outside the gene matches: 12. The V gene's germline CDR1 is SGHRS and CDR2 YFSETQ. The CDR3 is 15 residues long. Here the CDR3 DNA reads TGCGCCAGCAGCTTATTCGAACAGGGGAGAGACGGCTACACCTTC. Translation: CASSLFEQGRDGYTF.

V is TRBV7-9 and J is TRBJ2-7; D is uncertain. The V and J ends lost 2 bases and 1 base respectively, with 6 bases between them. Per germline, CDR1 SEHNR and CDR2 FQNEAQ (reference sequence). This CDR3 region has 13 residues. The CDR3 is CASSLSNSYEQYF. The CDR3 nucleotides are TGTGCCAGCAGCTTATCCAATTCCTACGAGCAGTACTTC.

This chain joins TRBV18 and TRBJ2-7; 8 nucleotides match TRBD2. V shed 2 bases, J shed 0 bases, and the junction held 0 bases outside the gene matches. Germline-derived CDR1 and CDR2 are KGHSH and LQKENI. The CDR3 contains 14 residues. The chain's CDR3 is CASSPGTSSYEQYF. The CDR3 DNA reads TGTGCCAGCTCACCAGGGACTAGCTCCTACGAGCAGTACTTC. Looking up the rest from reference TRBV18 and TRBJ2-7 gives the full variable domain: NAGVMQNPRHLVRRRGQEARLRCSPMKGHSHVYWYRQLPEEGLKFMVYLQKENIIDESGMPKERFSAEFPKEGPSILRIQQVVRGDSAAYFCASSPGTSSYEQYFGPGTRLTVT.

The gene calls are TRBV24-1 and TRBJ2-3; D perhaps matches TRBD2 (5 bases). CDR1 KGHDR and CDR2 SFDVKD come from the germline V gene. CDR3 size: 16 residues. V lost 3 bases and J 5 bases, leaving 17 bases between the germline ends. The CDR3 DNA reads TGTGCCACCAGTGATCCCCGGGATCCCGGGGAAGATACGCAGTATTTT. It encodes CATSDPRDPGEDTQYF.

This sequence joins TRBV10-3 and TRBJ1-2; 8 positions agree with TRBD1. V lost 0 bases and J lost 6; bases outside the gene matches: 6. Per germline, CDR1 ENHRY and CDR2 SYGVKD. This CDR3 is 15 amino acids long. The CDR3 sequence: CAISESGRGLDGYTF. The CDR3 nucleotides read TGTGCCATCAGTGAGTCCGGCAGGGGGCTGGATGGCTACACCTTC.

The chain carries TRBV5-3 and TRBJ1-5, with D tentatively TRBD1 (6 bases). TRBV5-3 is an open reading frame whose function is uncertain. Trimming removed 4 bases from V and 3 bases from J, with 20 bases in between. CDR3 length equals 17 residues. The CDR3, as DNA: TGTGCCAGAAGCCCCAAAGACAGGACTGAAAACAATCAGCCCCAGCATTTT. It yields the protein CARSPKDRTENNQPQHF.